This TCR beta chain was documented in a study of technical replicates of blood from several donors. Unmatched junction bases numbered 5, after V lost 5 bases and J lost 2 bases. The CDR3 is 15 residues long. Germline V CDR1 and CDR2: SGHRS, YFSETQ. Generated by immunoSEQ multiplex PCR, the TCRdb table keeps only in-frame clones and is missing some. The sample contains tens of thousands of clones, about 90% of which appear only once. The gene calls are TRBV5-1 and TRBJ2-1; 9 bases match TRBD2. Sequenced input: T cells isolated from PBMCs. This sequence originates from a human donor in good health. This CDR3 reads CASRSGGGAYNEQFF. The DNA for the CDR3 is TGCGCCAGCAGGTCGGGCGGGGGGGCCTACAATGAGCAGTTCTTC.